This T cell receptor (beta chain) was recovered during a study of tumor and adjacent non-tumor tissue in lung cancer. Whole-study context: Patients comprised approximately eleven adenocarcinoma, a couple of squamous cell carcinoma and 1 small cell lung cancer. Samples averaged roughly 4 million productive TCRbeta reads each.

TCRbeta libraries were built with three rounds of nested PCR, modified from ARM-PCR. MiXCR, run by TCRdb on the multiplex PCR reads, gives a single entry per CDR3 protein. The top ten clones hold about an eighth of a sample with 71,000 or so distinct CDR3 sequences, 80% to 85% of them seen once. Regarding this clonotype: Its antigen is undetermined. One end of the junction varies from germline; a read error may be responsible.

The study, taken as a whole, reports: Significantly higher TCR diversity was found in tumor than normal lung. Tumor TCR diversity, when higher, was linked to shorter survival.

RNA was extracted from bulk tissue without any cell sorting. The sample was lung tumor tissue. This receptor was taken from a woman aged 45-65 years with non-small cell lung cancer.

The CDR3 nucleotides read TGCGGTGCGGAACTAGCGGGAGGAACCTACGAGCTGTACTTC. Encoded protein: CGAELAGGTYELYF. The chain combines TRBV20-1 with TRBJ2-7, with TRBD2 matching 12 bases. CDR3 length equals 14 residues. CDR1 is DFQATT, CDR2 SNEGSKA, per germline (reference sequence).